This TCR beta chain was identified in a study of T-cell reconstitution after alpha-beta-depleted transplantation in children. The CDR3 sequence is 18 residues long. CDR1 is SGHAT, CDR2 FQNNGV, per germline. V was pared by 2 bases and J by 3 bases, with 19 bases between. The TCRbeta library was prepared with unique molecular identifiers. TCRdb passed the PCR reads through MiXCR, listing each CDR3 protein once. The data hold about 540,000 distinct CDR3 sequences, with 15% to 20% observed a single time. The rearrangement links TRBV11-2 to TRBJ2-2, with D possibly called TRBD1 or TRBD2 (5 bases each). The sample in question was PBMCs from the stem cell graft donor, obtained from the stem cell graft. This TCR was recovered from a human donor who donated a stem cell graft to a child with acute lymphoblastic leukemia. As DNA, the CDR3 is TGTGCCAGCAGCTTAACCGTCATGGGGGTCAAACACACCGGGGAGCTGTTTTTT. It specifies CASSLTVMGVKHTGELFF.